The clone carrying this T cell receptor (beta chain) was observed a single time. What it binds is unknown. This sample was taken from a study of circulating and synovial CD4+ cells in juvenile arthritis. Study results and limitations: Some such blood samples were as oligoclonal as synovium.

Sequenced samples came from active juvenile idiopathic arthritis patients. Here immunoSEQ multiplex PCR was the method, and the copy in TCRdb shows in-frame clones only, minus some. Of more than 13,000 clones listed, approximately 83% were seen once; the top ten hold approximately 3.6%. V dropped 5 bases and J dropped 3 bases, with 13 bases sitting between them. The V gene's germline CDR1 is ENHRY and CDR2 SYGVKD. CDR3 length equals 14 residues. The V and J genes are TRBV10-3 and TRBJ1-1, with D tentatively TRBD1 (6 bases). This receptor was obtained from a human patient with juvenile idiopathic arthritis. Some clones in this sample may be carry-over from other donors' samples. The specimen was CD4+ T cells from synovial fluid. In DNA, the CDR3 is TGTGCCATCAGTAACAGGGCTTCCGACACTGAAGCTTTCTTT. It yields the protein CAISNRASDTEAFF.